Each of the 28 T cell receptor beta chains below was sequenced from the same sample in a study of shared clonotypes between healthy human individuals. Naive CD8 cells lacked CD45RO and underwent positive selection for CCR7, leaving out terminally differentiated effector memory CD45RA+ cells. Profiling relied on immunoSEQ multiplex PCR, and the TCRdb table lists in-frame clones only, not all of them. The table shows about 2.2 million clones, with about 92% occurring only once. Sequenced: naive CD8+ T cells from PBMCs. Source of these receptors: a young man in good health. Some clones in this sample may be carry-over from other donors' samples.

For this clone: This sample includes further DNA sequences coding for the same CDR3. The chain carries TRBV9 and TRBJ2-5; 8 nucleotides agree with TRBD2. The CDR3 runs 15 residues. Germline CDR1 reads SGDLS; CDR2 reads YYNGEE. V gave up 0 bases and J gave up 5 bases; unmatched junction bases: 6. In DNA, the CDR3 is TGTGCCAGCAGCGTAGACACTAGCGGAGGGGAGACCCAGTACTTC. This codes for CASSVDTSGGETQYF.

Of note for this clone: The sample holds other DNA sequences that translate to the same CDR3. The gene calls are TRBV7-9 and TRBJ2-5; 8 bases agree with TRBD1. Germline trimming cut 4 bases from V and 2 bases from J; bases unmatched to any gene: 3. This CDR3 has 14 amino acids. Germline V gives CDR1 SEHNR, CDR2 FQNEAQ (reference sequence). The CDR3 DNA follows: TGTGCCAGCAGCTCCCGGGACAGGCAAGAGACCCAGTACTTC. Translating it yields CASSSRDRQETQYF. Full variable domain (remainder filled in from reference TRBV7-9 and TRBJ2-5): DTGVSQNPRHKITKRGQNVTFRCDPISEHNRLYWYRQTLGQGPEFLTYFQNEAQLEKSRLLSDRFSAERPKGSFSTLEIQRTEQGDSAMYLCASSSRDRQETQYFGPGTRLLVL.

The chain joins TRBV9 to TRBJ2-1; possible D gene TRBD2, 5 bases. Germline V gene sequence: CDR1 SGDLS, CDR2 YYNGEE. This CDR3 contains 16 residues. V was cut by 0 bases and J by 6 bases, with 16 bases left in between. The CDR3: CASSVAPRLIPNEQFF. The CDR3, as DNA: TGTGCCAGCAGCGTAGCTCCGCGACTAATTCCCAATGAGCAGTTCTTC.

The chain uses TRBV4-1 and TRBJ2-7; 8 bases map to TRBD1. CDR3 size: 15 residues. Germline CDR1 reads MGHRA; CDR2 reads YSYEKL. V was clipped by 1 base and J by 3 bases; unmatched bases: 5. The chain's CDR3 is CASSQADRVGYEQYF. The CDR3 DNA reads as TGCGCCAGCAGCCAAGCGGACAGGGTGGGCTACGAGCAGTACTTC.

The chain combines TRBV19 with TRBJ1-2; weak D call: TRBD1 (5 bases). V lost 5 bases and J lost 2, with 12 bases in between. The CDR3 covers 14 residues. Germline CDR1 reads LNHDA; CDR2 reads SQIVND (reference sequence). In DNA form, the CDR3 reads TGTGCCAGTAGTCCCTCGGACACGAACTATGGCTACACCTTC. It translates to CASSPSDTNYGYTF.

Worth noting for this clone: The same CDR3 is also encoded by other DNA sequences in this sample. This chain links TRBV9 with TRBJ2-7, with a possible D match to TRBD1 (5 bases). Germline loops: CDR1 SGDLS, CDR2 YYNGEE. The CDR3 runs 14 residues. The V and J ends lost 2 bases and 2 bases respectively, with 11 bases between them. CDR3 nucleotide sequence: TGTGCCAGCAGCGTTGACAGTGGACCCTACGAGCAGTACTTC. The encoded protein is CASSVDSGPYEQYF.

The V and J genes are TRBV6-5 and TRBJ2-5; 8 bases are shared with TRBD2. Looked up from germline, CDR1 is MNHEY and CDR2 is SVGAGI. The CDR3 covers 12 residues. Unmatched junction bases numbered 6, after V lost 8 bases and J lost 7 bases. Written as DNA, the CDR3 is TGTGCCAGCTCGGGACTAGAGGGGACCCAGTACTTC. Residues: CASSGLEGTQYF.

CDR3 in DNA: TGTGCCAGCAGTGAGGGGGACAGGGTCTACGAGCAGTACTTC. Translated: CASSEGDRVYEQYF. The rearrangement links TRBV7-9 to TRBJ2-7; 9 positions match TRBD1. CDR1 and CDR2 (germline): SEHNR, FQNEAQ (reference sequence). V shed 6 bases and J 3 bases; nucleotides not matched to a gene: 6. This CDR3 has 14 amino acids. The full variable domain, rest sourced from reference TRBV7-9 and TRBJ2-7, is DTGVSQNPRHKITKRGQNVTFRCDPISEHNRLYWYRQTLGQGPEFLTYFQNEAQLEKSRLLSDRFSAERPKGSFSTLEIQRTEQGDSAMYLCASSEGDRVYEQYFGPGTRLTVT.

The chain employs TRBV6-5 and TRBJ2-2; no reliable D call. V lost 7 bases and J 1 base, leaving 4 bases between the germline ends. Germline V gene sequence: CDR1 MNHEY, CDR2 SVGAGI. CDR3 size: 12 residues. The CDR3 sequence: CASIGNTGELFF. Written as DNA, the CDR3 is TGTGCCAGCATTGGGAACACCGGGGAGCTGTTTTTT.

V usage is TRBV27 and J usage is TRBJ1-1; D remains ambiguous. The V end was cut by 7 bases, the J end by 8 bases, with 14 bases between. CDR1 and CDR2 (germline): MNHEY, SMNVEV (reference sequence). The CDR3 runs to 12 residues. Here the CDR3 DNA reads TGTGCCAGCAATCACGTCGGGCGGGAAGCTTTCTTT. Translation gives CASNHVGREAFF.

The chain couples TRBV5-4 to TRBJ2-7; 9 nucleotides agree with TRBD1. After removal of 2 bases from V and 6 bases from J, the junction contained 6 bases not matched to a gene. The CDR3 has 14 residues. Germline lookup yields CDR1 SGHNT and CDR2 YYREEE (reference sequence). This CDR3 reads CASSFQDRGFEQYF. The DNA of the CDR3 is TGTGCCAGCAGCTTTCAGGACAGGGGTTTCGAGCAGTACTTC.

The genes are TRBV19 and TRBJ1-3; the D is unclear. The V and J ends lost 1 base and 0 bases respectively, with 10 bases between them. The CDR3 covers 16 residues. Germline lookup yields CDR1 LNHDA and CDR2 SQIVND (reference sequence). CDR3 DNA sequence: TGTGCCAGTAGTATAGGCCGAGGGTTCTCTGGAAACACCATATATTTT. Amino acids: CASSIGRGFSGNTIYF.

The chain employs TRBV6-1 and TRBJ2-5, with D hard to call. V lost 3 bases, J lost 1 base, and 9 bases lay in between. The CDR3 is 14 amino acids. Germline V gives CDR1 MNHNS, CDR2 SASEGT. In DNA, the CDR3 is TGTGCCAGCAGTGATGGGAACGTCCAAGAGACCCAGTACTTC. Translating it yields CASSDGNVQETQYF.

Regarding this clone: Other DNA sequences within the sample encode an identical CDR3. The chain has TRBV5-4 and TRBJ2-7; perhaps TRBD2 as D (5 bases). The CDR3 runs 14 residues. The V end was cut by 0 bases, the J end by 3 bases, with 10 bases between. Germline CDR1 and CDR2: SGHNT and YYREEE (reference sequence). The CDR3 DNA follows: TGTGCCAGCAGCTTGGGAGGGTCCTTCTACGAGCAGTACTTC. It translates to CASSLGGSFYEQYF. Drawing the rest from reference TRBV5-4 and TRBJ2-7, the complete variable domain is ETGVTQSPTHLIKTRGQQVTLRCSSQSGHNTVSWYQQALGQGPQFIFQYYREEENGRGNFPPRFSGLQFPNYSSELNVNALELDDSALYLCASSLGGSFYEQYFGPGTRLTVT.

The gene calls are TRBV9 and TRBJ2-5, with D perhaps assigned TRBD1 or TRBD2 (5 bases each). The CDR3 length is 14 residues. CDR1 and CDR2 from the germline V gene are SGDLS and YYNGEE. V was cut by 4 bases and J by 1 base, with 11 bases left in between. Here the CDR3 reads CASSLTGTQETQYF. The CDR3, as DNA: TGTGCCAGCAGCCTGACCGGGACCCAAGAGACCCAGTACTTC.

The rearrangement joins TRBV25-1 to TRBJ2-7, with no clear D. The CDR3 sequence is 11 residues long. Germline CDR1 and CDR2: MGHDK and SYGVNS. V lost 8 bases and J 5 bases, leaving 10 bases between the germline ends. As DNA, the CDR3 is TGTGCCAGCGGGTACAGCAACGAGCAGTACTTC. This sequence encodes CASGYSNEQYF.

The chain employs TRBV9 and TRBJ1-1; 7 bases fit TRBD1. The CDR3 loop spans 15 amino acids. Germline CDR1 SGDLS, CDR2 YYNGEE. The trim removed 3 bases at V and 6 bases at J, leaving 11 bases unmatched. CDR3 sequence: CASSARGGQKPEAFF. The CDR3, as DNA: TGTGCCAGCAGCGCCCGCGGGGGACAGAAACCTGAAGCTTTCTTT. The full variable domain, its missing parts supplied by reference TRBV9 and TRBJ1-1, is DSGVTQTPKHLITATGQRVTLRCSPRSGDLSVYWYQQSLDQGLQFLIQYYNGEERAKGNILERFSAQQFPDLHSELNLSSLELGDSALYFCASSARGGQKPEAFFGQGTRLTVV.

A remark on this clone: Other nucleotide sequences in the sample specify the same CDR3. The V gene is TRBV6-1, the J gene TRBJ1-1; D is ambiguous. This CDR3 has 13 amino acids. Looked up from germline, CDR1 is MNHNS and CDR2 is SASEGT. V was clipped by 0 bases and J by 6 bases, with 8 bases between them. The CDR3 region has the DNA TGTGCCAGCAGTGAAGCTGCATGGGCTGAAGCTTTCTTT. Translation: CASSEAAWAEAFF.

The chain has TRBV7-9 and TRBJ2-7, with 8 bases aligning to TRBD2. The CDR3 is made up of 14 amino acids. Germline CDR1 SEHNR, CDR2 FQNEAQ (reference sequence). V shed 5 bases, J shed 6 bases, and the junction held 9 bases outside the gene matches. CDR3 sequence: CASSPPLAGGEQYF. Written as DNA, the CDR3 is TGTGCCAGCAGCCCTCCCCTCGCGGGGGGCGAGCAGTACTTC.

The rearrangement links TRBV7-9 to TRBJ2-1; 8 nucleotides align to TRBD2. The CDR3 is 12 residues long. CDR1 and CDR2 (germline): SEHNR, FQNEAQ (reference sequence). V dropped 5 bases and J dropped 11; count of bases not matched to a gene: 5. CDR3 region: CASSPSGSKQFF. The CDR3 bases are TGTGCCAGCAGCCCGAGCGGGAGTAAGCAGTTCTTC.

This clone was counted a single time. This chain uses TRBV29-1 with TRBJ2-3, with D hard to call. CDR3 length equals 13 residues. Looked up from germline, CDR1 is SQVTM and CDR2 is ANQGSEA. V was trimmed by 4 bases and J by 0 bases, leaving 8 bases between them. CDR3 bases: TGCAGCGTTGCCCCCGGGAGCACAGATACGCAGTATTTT. Residues: CSVAPGSTDTQYF.

V and J are TRBV19 and TRBJ2-7; 10 bases are a match to TRBD2. Germline lookup yields CDR1 LNHDA and CDR2 SQIVND (reference sequence). V lost 0 bases, J lost 3 bases, and 8 bases stayed unmatched. CDR3 size: 17 residues. The CDR3: CASSIDKSPSGSYEQYF. The CDR3 coding sequence is TGTGCCAGTAGTATAGATAAATCCCCTAGCGGGAGCTACGAGCAGTACTTC.

The CDR3 region is CASSTRTSGGSYNEQFF. The DNA for the CDR3 is TGTGCCAGCAGCACCCGGACTAGCGGGGGCTCCTACAATGAGCAGTTCTTC. This chain uses TRBV11-2 with TRBJ2-1; 13 bases align to TRBD2. Trimming at V came to 5 bases and at J to 0 bases, leaving 4 bases not matched to a gene. Germline values: CDR1 SGHAT, CDR2 FQNNGV. The CDR3 totals 17 residues.

This clone has a single count. CDR3 sequence reads: CASSHTRLVTDTQYF. DNA for the CDR3: TGTGCCAGCAGCCATACAAGACTAGTCACAGATACGCAGTATTTT. The rearrangement joins TRBV14 to TRBJ2-3; weak D call: TRBD2 (6 bases). The CDR3 length is 15 residues. V shed 3 bases and J shed 2 bases, with 12 bases lying between them. In germline, CDR1 is SGHDN, CDR2 FVKESK.

V usage is TRBV14 and J usage is TRBJ2-6; D is ambiguous. This CDR3 region has 19 residues. CDR1 is SGHDN, CDR2 FVKESK, per germline. Trimming took 4 bases from V and 3 from J, leaving 22 bases between them. CDR3 DNA sequence: TGTGCCAGCAGCCCATTGCTCCGCCCCACGTTGGTTGGGGCCAACGTCCTGACTTTC. Translated, it gives CASSPLLRPTLVGANVLTF.

The gene calls are TRBV19 and TRBJ2-7; D ambiguous. With 7 bases removed from V and 3 bases from J, the gap between germline ends came to 10 bases. The CDR3 has 12 residues. Per germline, CDR1 LNHDA and CDR2 SQIVND (reference sequence). The CDR3 DNA is TGTGCCAGTATCCCCCAATACTACGAGCAGTACTTC. Translation: CASIPQYYEQYF. Full variable domain (missing parts from reference TRBV19 and TRBJ2-7): DGGITQSPKYLFRKEGQNVTLSCEQNLNHDAMYWYRQDPGQGLRLIYYSQIVNDFQKGDIAEGYSVSREKKESFPLTVTSAQKNPTAFYLCASIPQYYEQYFGPGTRLTVT.

This chain connects TRBV27 to TRBJ2-2; D unresolved. The CDR3 runs to 16 residues. The germline CDR1 and CDR2 sequences are MNHEY and SMNVEV (reference sequence). Trimming took off 6 bases at V and 6 bases at J, with 20 bases between the two ends. The CDR3 DNA sequence: TGTGCCAGCAGGCCCCCCGTGGGCGCCTTGGCCGGGGAGCTGTTTTTT. Its translation: CASRPPVGALAGELFF.

The rearrangement links TRBV29-1 to TRBJ1-1; D call uncertain. From germline, CDR1 is SQVTM and CDR2 ANQGSEA. There are 15 residues in the CDR3. V lost 6 bases and J lost 11, with 28 bases in between. CDR3 sequence: CSVPFVDGSGLGAFF. CDR3 coding DNA: TGCAGCGTCCCCTTTGTGGACGGTTCTGGCCTTGGGGCTTTCTTT.